This is a list of T cell receptor beta chains from one sample in a study of T cell repertoires in cytomegalovirus infection. Each CDR3 protein gets one entry after TCRdb re-called the reads with MiXCR. The sample includes approximately 500,000 distinct CDR3 sequences, approximately 17% of them seen just once. Sequencing input: CD8+ T cells from PBMCs. The receptors shown here come from a human donor in good health (CMV status not recorded). Some clones in this sample may be carry-over from other donors' samples. CDR3s include the opening cysteine and the closing phenylalanine or tryptophan. D genes are given only for firm matches. Only some rows state a clone size, as once, few, many or a class for expanded clones.

TRBV6-1	.	many	TRBJ2-1	CASSLHSLGVDEQFF	TGTGCCAGCAGTCTACACTCCCTAGGGGTCGATGAGCAGTTCTTC
TRBV28	.	many	TRBJ2-7	CASSLGGVPHSYEQYF	TGTGCCAGCAGTTTAGGAGGGGTCCCCCACTCCTACGAGCAGTACTTC
TRBV5-8	TRBD1	many	TRBJ1-4	CASTLGTGEVFKDEKLFF	TGTGCCAGCACTCTCGGGACAGGGGAAGTCTTCAAAGATGAAAAACTGTTTTTT
TRBV3-1	TRBD1	.	TRBJ2-7	CASSQDPPGGGEQYF	TGTGCCAGCAGCCAAGACCCCCCAGGGGGCGGCGAGCAGTACTTC
TRBV6-5	.	few	TRBJ2-7	CASPQLKYF	TGTGCCAGCCCCCAGCTCAAGTACTTC
TRBV6-1	.	many	TRBJ2-5	CASSSTGDTGETQYF	TGTGCCAGCAGTAGTACGGGGGACACCGGGGAGACCCAGTACTTC
TRBV7-6	.	many	TRBJ2-7	CASSLGTGPNEQYF	TGTGCCAGCAGCTTAGGAACAGGGCCGAACGAGCAGTACTTC
TRBV6-1	.	few	TRBJ2-7	CASPRPGPNKGSKTYEQYF	TGTGCCAGCCCTAGGCCGGGTCCTAATAAGGGCTCAAAAACCTACGAGCAGTACTTC
TRBV29-1	.	.	TRBJ2-1	CSVGDNEQFF	TGCAGCGTTGGTGACAATGAGCAGTTCTTC
TRBV7-3	.	.	TRBJ2-5	CASSSSGDEETQYF	TGTGCCAGCAGCTCCTCGGGGGACGAGGAGACCCAGTACTTC
TRBV6-1	.	many	TRBJ1-1	CASRIPGITEAFF	TGTGCCAGCAGGATCCCGGGGATCACTGAAGCTTTCTTT
TRBV19	.	.	TRBJ1-1	CASSSPGIGTTEAFF	TGTGCCAGTAGTTCTCCAGGGATTGGCACGACTGAAGCTTTCTTT
TRBV12-3/TRBV12-4	.	.	TRBJ2-7	CASSPEGFTPFYEQYF	TGTGCCAGCAGTCCGGAGGGTTTCACCCCCTTTTACGAGCAGTACTTC
TRBV5-1	TRBD1	.	TRBJ1-1	CASSWMGTASDEAFF	TGCGCCAGCAGCTGGATGGGGACAGCGAGCGATGAAGCTTTCTTT
TRBV25-1	TRBD1	many	TRBJ2-3	CASSDRGQDTQYF	TGTGCCAGCAGTGACAGGGGGCAGGATACGCAGTATTTT
TRBV7-2	TRBD2	many	TRBJ2-7	CASSSYYGLAGVDEQYF	TGTGCCAGCAGCTCGTACTATGGACTAGCGGGAGTCGACGAGCAGTACTTC